The rows below give T cell receptor beta chains drawn from one sample of a study of blood T cell repertoires in COVID-19. Some clones are missing from TCRdb's copy, which holds only in-frame ones; the method was immunoSEQ multiplex PCR. Of over 60,000 clones in the sample, roughly 87% were seen once. Sequencing was performed on peripheral blood. These receptor sequences come from an elderly man with acute or convalescent COVID-19. Both conserved end residues are part of each CDR3. The D gene is left open where the match is weak.

D gene: TRBD2
J gene: TRBJ2-5
V gene: TRBV2
CDR3 protein: CASSERLAGIVGQETQYF

D gene: -
J gene: TRBJ1-5
V gene: TRBV19
CDR3 protein: CASSARGEEQPQHF

D gene: TRBD1
J gene: TRBJ1-2
V gene: TRBV6-5
CDR3 protein: CASSPTGINYGYTF

D gene: TRBD2
J gene: TRBJ2-2
V gene: TRBV19
CDR3 protein: CASSNLAGGLRNTGELFF

D gene: -
J gene: TRBJ1-1
V gene: TRBV18
CDR3 protein: CASSTEGVEAFF

D gene: -
J gene: TRBJ1-2
V gene: TRBV18
CDR3 protein: CASSGAGTNYGYTF

D gene: -
J gene: TRBJ1-5
V gene: TRBV12-3/TRBV12-4
CDR3 protein: CASRGMGGQPQHF

D gene: TRBD2
J gene: TRBJ2-1
V gene: TRBV11-3
CDR3 protein: CASSPGLELPNEQFF

D gene: TRBD1
J gene: TRBJ2-7
V gene: TRBV6-5
CDR3 protein: CASSYSTGDSYEQYF

D gene: TRBD2
J gene: TRBJ2-5
V gene: TRBV2
CDR3 protein: CASSEAALAGAPTETQYF

D gene: TRBD1
J gene: TRBJ2-1
V gene: TRBV27
CDR3 protein: CASSLWQGARNEQFF

D gene: TRBD1
J gene: TRBJ2-2
V gene: TRBV2
CDR3 protein: CASWTGGNTGELFF

D gene: TRBD1
J gene: TRBJ1-2
V gene: TRBV19
CDR3 protein: CASSAGTGIYGYTF

D gene: -
J gene: TRBJ1-5
V gene: TRBV6-2/TRBV6-3
CDR3 protein: CASSLVPKRGGQPQHF

D gene: TRBD2
J gene: TRBJ2-1
V gene: TRBV24-1
CDR3 protein: CATSDQGGSLLNEQFF

D gene: TRBD2
J gene: TRBJ2-3
V gene: TRBV11-2
CDR3 protein: CASSPPGLAGATDTQYF

D gene: -
J gene: TRBJ1-1
V gene: TRBV10-3
CDR3 protein: CAISTGLNTEAFF

D gene: -
J gene: TRBJ1-4
V gene: TRBV3-1/TRBV3-2
CDR3 protein: CASSQEQGMGEKLFF

D gene: -
J gene: TRBJ1-3
V gene: TRBV23-1
CDR3 protein: CASSLSQASSGNTIYF

D gene: TRBD1
J gene: TRBJ1-5
V gene: TRBV30
CDR3 protein: CAWSPGQGYQPQHF

D gene: TRBD1
J gene: TRBJ1-1
V gene: TRBV11-2
CDR3 protein: CASSLVGQGGEAFF

D gene: TRBD1
J gene: TRBJ1-4
V gene: TRBV7-2
CDR3 protein: CASSLGQGAQKLFF

D gene: -
J gene: TRBJ2-1
V gene: TRBV12-3/TRBV12-4
CDR3 protein: CASSLPLGARQFF

D gene: -
J gene: TRBJ2-2
V gene: TRBV24-1
CDR3 protein: CATSAHQAETGELFF

D gene: TRBD1
J gene: TRBJ2-7
V gene: TRBV2
CDR3 protein: CASSSDRGHEQYF

D gene: TRBD1
J gene: TRBJ1-1
V gene: TRBV5-6
CDR3 protein: CASNSRTGNTEAFF

D gene: TRBD2
J gene: TRBJ2-1
V gene: TRBV6-5
CDR3 protein: CASNHRSGGQDEQFF

D gene: TRBD2
J gene: TRBJ2-7
V gene: TRBV19
CDR3 protein: CASSMASGAYEQYF

D gene: TRBD1
J gene: TRBJ1-2
V gene: TRBV27
CDR3 protein: CASSTRQGNYGYTF

D gene: TRBD2
J gene: TRBJ2-1
V gene: TRBV6-1
CDR3 protein: CASSDVAGVIPGEQFF

D gene: TRBD1
J gene: TRBJ1-1
V gene: TRBV2
CDR3 protein: CASSIKQGVNTEAFF

D gene: -
J gene: TRBJ1-1
V gene: TRBV29-1
CDR3 protein: CSVKTDLNTEAFF

D gene: -
J gene: TRBJ2-7
V gene: TRBV9
CDR3 protein: CASSPADPYEQYF

D gene: TRBD1
J gene: TRBJ1-5
V gene: TRBV18
CDR3 protein: CASSLDRGPHQPQHF

D gene: -
J gene: TRBJ2-1
V gene: TRBV7-3
CDR3 protein: CASSSYRGNEQFF

D gene: TRBD1
J gene: TRBJ1-6
V gene: TRBV7-9
CDR3 protein: CASQGVGNSPLHF

D gene: -
J gene: TRBJ1-3
V gene: TRBV19
CDR3 protein: CASSPLVGDSGNTIYF